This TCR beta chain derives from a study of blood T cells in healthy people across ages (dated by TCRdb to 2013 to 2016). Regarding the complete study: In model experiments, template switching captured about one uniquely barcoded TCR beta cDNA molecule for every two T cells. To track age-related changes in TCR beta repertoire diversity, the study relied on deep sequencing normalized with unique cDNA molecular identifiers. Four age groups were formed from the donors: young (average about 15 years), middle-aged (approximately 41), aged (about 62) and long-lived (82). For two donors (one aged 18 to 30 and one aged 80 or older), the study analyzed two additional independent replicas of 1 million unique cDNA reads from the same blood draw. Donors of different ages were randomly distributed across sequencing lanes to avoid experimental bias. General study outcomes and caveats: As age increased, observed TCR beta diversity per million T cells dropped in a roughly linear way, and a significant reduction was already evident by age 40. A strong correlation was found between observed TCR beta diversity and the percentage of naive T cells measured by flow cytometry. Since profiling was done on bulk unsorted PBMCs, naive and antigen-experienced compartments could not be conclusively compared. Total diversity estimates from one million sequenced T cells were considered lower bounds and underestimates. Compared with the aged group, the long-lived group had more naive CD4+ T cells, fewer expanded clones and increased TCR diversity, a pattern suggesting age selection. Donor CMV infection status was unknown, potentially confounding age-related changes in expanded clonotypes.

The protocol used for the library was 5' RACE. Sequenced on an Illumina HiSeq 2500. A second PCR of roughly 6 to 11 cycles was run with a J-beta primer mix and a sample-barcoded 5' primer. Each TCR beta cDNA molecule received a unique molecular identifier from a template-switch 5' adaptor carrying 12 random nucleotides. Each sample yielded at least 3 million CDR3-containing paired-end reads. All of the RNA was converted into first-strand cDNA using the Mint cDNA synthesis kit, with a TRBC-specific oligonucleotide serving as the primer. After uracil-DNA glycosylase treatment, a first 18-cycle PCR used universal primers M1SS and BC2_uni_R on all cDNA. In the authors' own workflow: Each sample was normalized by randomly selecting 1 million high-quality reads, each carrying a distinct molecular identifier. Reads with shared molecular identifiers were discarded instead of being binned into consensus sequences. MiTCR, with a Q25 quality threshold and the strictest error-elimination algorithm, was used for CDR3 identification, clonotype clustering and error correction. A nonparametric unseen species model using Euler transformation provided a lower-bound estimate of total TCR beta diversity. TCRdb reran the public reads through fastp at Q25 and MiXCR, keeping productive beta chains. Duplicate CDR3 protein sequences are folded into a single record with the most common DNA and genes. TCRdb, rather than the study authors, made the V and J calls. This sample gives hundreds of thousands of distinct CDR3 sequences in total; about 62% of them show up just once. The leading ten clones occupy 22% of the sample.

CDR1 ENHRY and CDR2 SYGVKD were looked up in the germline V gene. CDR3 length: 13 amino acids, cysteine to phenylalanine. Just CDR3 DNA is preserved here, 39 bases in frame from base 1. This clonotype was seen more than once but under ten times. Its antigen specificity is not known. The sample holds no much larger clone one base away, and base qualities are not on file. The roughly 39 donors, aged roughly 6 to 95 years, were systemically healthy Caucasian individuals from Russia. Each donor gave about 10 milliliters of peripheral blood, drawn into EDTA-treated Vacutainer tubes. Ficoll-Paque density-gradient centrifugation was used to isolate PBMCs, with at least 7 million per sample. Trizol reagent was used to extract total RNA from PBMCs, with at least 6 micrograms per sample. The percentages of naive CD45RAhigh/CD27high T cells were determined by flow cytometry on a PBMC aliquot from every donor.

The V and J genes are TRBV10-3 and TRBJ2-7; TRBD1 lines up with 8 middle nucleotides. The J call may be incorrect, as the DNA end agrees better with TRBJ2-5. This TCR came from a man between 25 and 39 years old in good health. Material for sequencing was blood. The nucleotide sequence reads TGTGCCATCAACCCTGGACAGGGAGAGACCCAGTACTTC. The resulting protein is CAINPGQGETQYF.